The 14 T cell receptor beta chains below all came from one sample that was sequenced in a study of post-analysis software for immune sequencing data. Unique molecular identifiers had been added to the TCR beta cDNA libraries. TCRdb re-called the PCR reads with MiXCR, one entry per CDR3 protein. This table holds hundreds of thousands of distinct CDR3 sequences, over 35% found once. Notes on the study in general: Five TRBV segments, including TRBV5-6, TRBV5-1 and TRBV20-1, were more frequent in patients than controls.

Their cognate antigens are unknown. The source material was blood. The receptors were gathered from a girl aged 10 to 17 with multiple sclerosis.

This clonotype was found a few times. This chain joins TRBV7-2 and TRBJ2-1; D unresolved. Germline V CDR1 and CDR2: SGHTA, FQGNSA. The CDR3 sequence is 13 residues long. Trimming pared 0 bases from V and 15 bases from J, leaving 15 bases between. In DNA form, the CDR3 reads TGTGCCAGCAGCTTAGCTGGGTACTACGGTCCGTTCTTC. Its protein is CASSLAGYYGPFF.

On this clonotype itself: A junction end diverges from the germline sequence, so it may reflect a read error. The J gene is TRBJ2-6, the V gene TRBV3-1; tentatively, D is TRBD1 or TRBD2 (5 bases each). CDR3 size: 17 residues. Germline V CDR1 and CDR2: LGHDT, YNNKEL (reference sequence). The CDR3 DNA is TGTGCCAGCAGCCGCTTGAATAGCGTATCTGGGGCCAACGTCCGGACTTTC. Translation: CASSRLNSVSGANVRTF.

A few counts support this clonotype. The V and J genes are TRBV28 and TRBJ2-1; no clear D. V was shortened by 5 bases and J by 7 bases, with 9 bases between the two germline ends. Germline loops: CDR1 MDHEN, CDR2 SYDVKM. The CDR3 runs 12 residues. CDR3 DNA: TGTGCCAGCAGTCACCGTGTGAATGAGCAGTTCTTC. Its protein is CASSHRVNEQFF.

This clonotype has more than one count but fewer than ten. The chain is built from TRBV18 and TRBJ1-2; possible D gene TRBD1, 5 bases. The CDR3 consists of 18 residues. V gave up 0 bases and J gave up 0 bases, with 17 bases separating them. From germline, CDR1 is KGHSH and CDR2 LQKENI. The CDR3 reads CASSPPKEGQTPNYGYTF. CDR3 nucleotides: TGTGCCAGCTCACCACCAAAAGAGGGGCAGACCCCTAACTATGGCTACACCTTC.

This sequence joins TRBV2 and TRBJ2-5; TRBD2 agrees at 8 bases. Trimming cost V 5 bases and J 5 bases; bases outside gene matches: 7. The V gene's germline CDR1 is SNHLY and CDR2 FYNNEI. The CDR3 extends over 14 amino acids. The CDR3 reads CASSPGRGGETQYF. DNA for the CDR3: TGTGCCAGCAGTCCGGGACGGGGGGGCGAGACCCAGTACTTC.

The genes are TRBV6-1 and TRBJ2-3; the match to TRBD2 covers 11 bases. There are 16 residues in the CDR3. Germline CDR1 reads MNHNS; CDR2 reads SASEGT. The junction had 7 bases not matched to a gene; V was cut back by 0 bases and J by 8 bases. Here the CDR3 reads CASSEAGTSGTATQYF. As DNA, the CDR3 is TGTGCCAGCAGTGAAGCCGGGACTAGCGGCACGGCTACGCAGTATTTT.

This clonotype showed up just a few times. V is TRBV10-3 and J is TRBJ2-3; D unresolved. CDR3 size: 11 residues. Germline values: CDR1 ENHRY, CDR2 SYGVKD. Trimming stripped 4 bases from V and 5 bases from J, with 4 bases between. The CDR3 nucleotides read TGTGCCATCAGTGTAGTAGATACGCAGTATTTT. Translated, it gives CAISVVDTQYF.

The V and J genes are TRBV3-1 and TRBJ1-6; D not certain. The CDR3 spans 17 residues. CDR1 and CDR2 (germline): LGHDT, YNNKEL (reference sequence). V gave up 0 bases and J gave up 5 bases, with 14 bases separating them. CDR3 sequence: CASSQDHYELNNSPLHF. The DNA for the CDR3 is TGTGCCAGCAGCCAAGACCACTATGAACTAAATAATTCACCCCTCCACTTT.

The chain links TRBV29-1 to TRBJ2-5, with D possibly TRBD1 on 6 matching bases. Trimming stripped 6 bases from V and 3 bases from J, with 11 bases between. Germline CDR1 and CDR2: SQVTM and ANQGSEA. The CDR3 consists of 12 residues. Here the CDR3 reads CSVSNREETQYF. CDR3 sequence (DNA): TGCAGCGTCAGTAACAGGGAAGAGACCCAGTACTTC.

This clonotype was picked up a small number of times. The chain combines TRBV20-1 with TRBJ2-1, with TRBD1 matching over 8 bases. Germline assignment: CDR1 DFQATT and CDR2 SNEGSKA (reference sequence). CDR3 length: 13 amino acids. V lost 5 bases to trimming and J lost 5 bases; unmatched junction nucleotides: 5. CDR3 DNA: TGCAGTGCTGGACAGGGTTTTGACAATGAGCAGTTCTTC. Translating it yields CSAGQGFDNEQFF.

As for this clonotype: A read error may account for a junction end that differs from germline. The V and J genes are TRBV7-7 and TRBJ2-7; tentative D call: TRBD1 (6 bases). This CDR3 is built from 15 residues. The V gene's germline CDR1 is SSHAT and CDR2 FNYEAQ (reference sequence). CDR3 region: CASSLENSRDNEQYF. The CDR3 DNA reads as TGTGCTAGCAGCTTAGAGAACTCAAGGGACAATGAGCAGTACTTC.

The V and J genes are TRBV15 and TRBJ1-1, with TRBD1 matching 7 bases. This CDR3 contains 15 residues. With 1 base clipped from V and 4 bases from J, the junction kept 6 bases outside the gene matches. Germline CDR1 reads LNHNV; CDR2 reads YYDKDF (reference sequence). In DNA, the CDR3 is TGTGCCACCAGCAGAGGACAGGGAGGCGGCACTGAAGCTTTCTTT. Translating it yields CATSRGQGGGTEAFF.

The chain's CDR3 is CASSLWPERTRNTEAFF. Written as DNA, the CDR3 is TGTGCCAGCAGTTTATGGCCGGAGCGGACGAGGAACACTGAAGCTTTCTTT. The chain joins TRBV28 to TRBJ1-1; D uncertain. The germline V and J ends were trimmed by 0 bases and 1 base, with 15 bases remaining between them. This CDR3 region has 17 residues. Per germline, CDR1 MDHEN and CDR2 SYDVKM.

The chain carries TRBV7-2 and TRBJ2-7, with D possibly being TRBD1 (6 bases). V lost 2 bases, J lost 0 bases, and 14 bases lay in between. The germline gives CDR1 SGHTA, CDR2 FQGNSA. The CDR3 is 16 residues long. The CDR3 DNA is TGTGCCAGCAGCTTACCATCCACAGGGTTCTCCTACGAGCAGTACTTC. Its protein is CASSLPSTGFSYEQYF.